Below are 3 T cell receptor beta chains sequenced from a single sample in a study of beta chain features in type 1 diabetes. Since all of the isolated RNA was reverse transcribed, expressed TCRB transcripts were what got sequenced. Method: immunoSEQ multiplex PCR; TCRdb's copy keeps in-frame clones and lacks some. The table includes 30,000 to 45,000 clones, 50% to 75% detected once. Sequenced sample: Tregs from blood. Receptors originate from a woman in her 30s in good health.

V is TRBV5-1 and J is TRBJ1-6, with D possibly being TRBD1 (5 bases). Looked up from germline, CDR1 is SGHRS and CDR2 is YFSETQ. This CDR3 is built from 16 residues. V was pared by 3 bases and J by 5 bases, with 15 bases between. CDR3 region: CASSWTEGGDNSPLHF. CDR3 DNA sequence: TGCGCCAGCAGCTGGACCGAGGGAGGGGATAATTCACCCCTCCACTTT.

This clone was detected only once. This sequence joins TRBV28 and TRBJ2-7; maybe TRBD1 (7 bases). The CDR3 contains 14 residues. Deletions cut 1 base from V and 3 bases from J, with 10 bases between. Germline loops: CDR1 MDHEN, CDR2 SYDVKM. The CDR3: CASSLSGGIYEQYF. CDR3 sequence (DNA): TGTGCCAGCAGTTTATCAGGGGGGATCTACGAGCAGTACTTC. Looking up the rest from reference TRBV28 and TRBJ2-7 gives the full variable domain: DVKVTQSSRYLVKRTGEKVFLECVQDMDHENMFWYRQDPGLGLRLIYFSYDVKMKEKGDIPEGYSVSREKKERFSLILESASTNQTSMYLCASSLSGGIYEQYFGPGTRLTVT.

The chain joins TRBV6-5 to TRBJ2-1; 10 bases are a match to TRBD2. From germline, CDR1 is MNHEY and CDR2 SVGAGI. V shed 4 bases and J 8 bases; nucleotides not matched to a gene: 8. This CDR3 is built from 15 residues. This chain's CDR3 is CASSSPNSGRYEQFF. CDR3 DNA: TGTGCCAGCAGTTCCCCCAATAGCGGGAGGTATGAGCAGTTCTTC.